This T cell receptor (beta chain) originates from a study of neoadjuvant anti-PD-1 for oral cavity cancer. Overall study context: Non-progressing patients received a fourth nivolumab dose near day 43, then surgery on days 50-56.

Germline-derived CDR1 and CDR2 are SGHTA and FQGTGA. The V and J ends lost 6 bases and 5 bases, in that order; junction bases with no gene match: 7. The CDR3 is 16 residues long. No culture or expansion preceded analysis of these blood cells. PBMC libraries mostly used about 500 ng of input genomic DNA, with six replicates per sample. Libraries were prepared by immunoSEQ multiplex PCR; TCRdb keeps only in-frame clonotypes and omits some of them. The data hold 6,000 to 7,500 clones, with about two thirds observed a single time. This material consisted of PBMCs, taken before nivolumab (anti-PD-1) treatment. This receptor was obtained from a person aged 40 to 85 with oral cavity squamous cell carcinoma. V and J are TRBV7-3 and TRBJ1-6, with 10 bases matching TRBD1. CDR3 nucleotides: TGTGCCAGCAGTCCTCCGGGACAGGGGAATAATTCACCCCTCCACTTT. Residues: CASSPPGQGNNSPLHF.